These 8 T cell receptor beta chains originate from one sample sequenced in a study of cytomegalovirus exposure and HLA in healthy donors. The primer mix had 60 Vbeta and 13 Jbeta primers. Only in-frame clones appear in the TCRdb table, and some are missing; sequencing was by immunoSEQ multiplex PCR. The sample contains 200,000 to 250,000 clones, 60% to 80% of which appear only once. Sequencing was performed on PBMCs. The receptors shown here come from a male donor in good health and CMV-seronegative.

J is TRBJ2-1 and V is TRBV28; TRBD1 agrees at 9 bases. The CDR3 runs to 15 residues. Unmatched junction bases numbered 5, after V lost 3 bases and J lost 5 bases. CDR1 and CDR2 from the germline V gene are MDHEN and SYDVKM. CDR3 nucleotide sequence: TGTGCCAGCAGTTTGACAGGGGGTAACCACAATGAGCAGTTCTTC. Protein: CASSLTGGNHNEQFF.

The chain joins TRBV30 to TRBJ2-7, with TRBD2 identical over 11 bases. V lost 7 bases to trimming and J lost 6 bases; unmatched junction nucleotides: 11. Germline CDR1 and CDR2: GTSNPN and SVGIG (reference sequence). CDR3 size: 14 residues. The CDR3 loop is CALATSGIVREQYF. The CDR3 DNA sequence: TGTGCCTTGGCGACTAGCGGGATCGTTCGCGAGCAGTACTTC.

The chain couples TRBV10-1 to TRBJ2-1, with TRBD2 matching 10 bases. The V and J ends lost 0 bases and 2 bases, in that order; junction bases with no gene match: 7. Germline V gene sequence: CDR1 WNHNN, CDR2 SYGVQD (reference sequence). CDR3 size: 18 residues. CDR3 sequence (DNA): TGCGCCAGCAGTGAGTCGCTAGCGGGAGCCTACCCCTACAATGAGCAGTTCTTC. Translated, it gives CASSESLAGAYPYNEQFF.

The chain recombines TRBV29-1 with TRBJ2-7; the match to TRBD2 covers 10 bases. The CDR3 contains 13 residues. V gave up 6 bases and J gave up 3 bases; unmatched junction bases: 5. The germline gives CDR1 SQVTM, CDR2 ANQGSEA. The CDR3 spells CSVLAGVGYEQYF. For the CDR3, the DNA is TGCAGCGTGCTAGCGGGAGTAGGCTACGAGCAGTACTTC.

The chain uses TRBV25-1 and TRBJ2-1; TRBD2 matches at 10 bases. Germline CDR1 reads MGHDK; CDR2 reads SYGVNS. The V and J ends lost 4 bases and 9 bases, in that order; junction bases with no gene match: 9. The CDR3 is 15 residues long. CDR3 DNA sequence: TGTGCCAGCAGTGGACGAACTAGCGGGACGCGTGAGCAGTTCTTC. As protein: CASSGRTSGTREQFF.

The chain links TRBV7-8 to TRBJ2-2, with D perhaps TRBD2 (6 bases). Germline V gene data show CDR1 as SGHVS and CDR2 as FQNEAQ. CDR3 size: 15 residues. Trimming stripped 5 bases from V and 7 bases from J, with 17 bases between. The CDR3 sequence: CASSVNAGLIGELFF. CDR3 nucleotides: TGTGCCAGCAGCGTCAATGCGGGGCTTATCGGGGAGCTGTTTTTT.

The V call is TRBV4-2, the J call TRBJ1-4; D is perhaps TRBD1 (5 bases). From germline, CDR1 is LGHNA and CDR2 YNFKEQ. V was shortened by 1 base and J by 8 bases, with 14 bases between the two germline ends. The CDR3 totals 15 residues. CDR3 residues: CASSQVQGFGEKLFF. The CDR3 nucleotides read TGTGCCAGCAGCCAAGTTCAGGGATTCGGGGAAAAACTGTTTTTT.

The gene calls are TRBV11-2 and TRBJ1-4, with D perhaps matching TRBD1 (5 bases). CDR1 is SGHAT, CDR2 FQNNGV, per germline. V was cut by 1 base and J by 2 bases, with 11 bases left in between. This CDR3 has 16 residues. CDR3 coding DNA: TGTGCCAGCAGCTTAGCAGGAGGGGCTACTAATGAAAAACTGTTTTTT. Amino acids: CASSLAGGATNEKLFF.